The text below deals with one T cell receptor (beta chain). Germline loops: CDR1 SGHAT, CDR2 FQNNGV. The CDR3 runs to 15 residues. V shed 1 base and J shed 2 bases, with 12 bases lying between them. Profiled with immunoSEQ multiplex PCR; TCRdb holds only in-frame clones, not every one. This sample has a few hundred thousand clones; about 89% occur once, and the top ten carry 1.2%. These data are taken from a study of blood T cell repertoires in COVID-19. Clinical history reported by participants formed the basis on which cohorts were assigned. This TCR derives from a human donor in a cohort exposed to, infected with or recovered from COVID-19 (not recorded which). The donor label of this sample is uncertain. This chain joins TRBV11-2 and TRBJ2-7, with D possibly TRBD2 on 7 matching bases. Sequencing input: PBMCs or T cells enriched from blood (not recorded which). DNA for the CDR3: TGTGCCAGCAGCTTAGGGGCGGGGGCGACCTACGAGCAGTACTTC. Amino acids: CASSLGAGATYEQYF.